This TCR beta chain was identified during a study of shared clonotypes between healthy human individuals. Study conclusions and caveats: The generation probabilities recorded for non-shared clonotypes fell below those of clonotypes shared by all four donors. It was observed that about 5% of naive CD4 clonotypes were shared across a handful of donors.

CD8 cells regarded as naive lacked CD45RO, were positively chosen for CCR7, and omitted terminally differentiated effector memory CD45RA+ cells. The germline gives CDR1 ENHRY, CDR2 SYGVKD. Trimming left V 2 bases short and J 6 bases short, with 17 bases between. The CDR3 sequence is 15 residues long. On this clone itself: Its antigen is unidentified.

The protocol was immunoSEQ multiplex PCR, while the TCRdb copy is restricted to in-frame clones and leaves out a portion. The table shows roughly 2.1 million clones, with about 92% occurring only once. The genes are TRBV10-3 and TRBJ2-7; D may be TRBD2 (5 bases). Sequencing was performed on naive CD8+ T cells from PBMCs. This clonotype originated in a man younger than 35 in good health. Some clones in this sample may be carry-over from other donors' samples. CDR3 in DNA: TGTGCCATCAGTGAGCCATCTAGGGAGTCGGCCGAGCAGTACTTC. Translating gives CAISEPSRESAEQYF.